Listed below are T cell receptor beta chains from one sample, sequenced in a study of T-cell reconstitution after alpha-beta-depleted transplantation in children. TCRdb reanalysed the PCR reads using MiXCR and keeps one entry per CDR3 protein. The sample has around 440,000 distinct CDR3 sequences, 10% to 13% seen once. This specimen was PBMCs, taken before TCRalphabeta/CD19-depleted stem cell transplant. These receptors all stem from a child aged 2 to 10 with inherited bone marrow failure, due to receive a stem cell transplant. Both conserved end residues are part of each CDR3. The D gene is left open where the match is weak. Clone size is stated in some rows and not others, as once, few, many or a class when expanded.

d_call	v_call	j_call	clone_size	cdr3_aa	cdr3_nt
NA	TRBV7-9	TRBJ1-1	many	CASSHLPNTEAFF	TGTGCCAGCAGCCACTTGCCGAACACTGAAGCTTTCTTT
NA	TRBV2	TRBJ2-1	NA	CASSESLARHNEQFF	TGTGCCAGCAGTGAAAGCCTAGCTAGGCACAATGAGCAGTTCTTC
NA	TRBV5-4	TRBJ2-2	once	CASSLWATENTGELFF	TGTGCCAGCAGCTTGTGGGCCACTGAGAACACCGGGGAGCTGTTTTTT
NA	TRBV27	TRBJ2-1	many	CASSGENNEQFF	TGTGCCAGCTCGGGGGAGAACAATGAGCAGTTCTTC
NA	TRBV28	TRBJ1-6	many	CASSAAGLGNSPLHF	TGTGCCAGCAGCGCGGCGGGGCTCGGTAATTCACCCCTCCACTTT
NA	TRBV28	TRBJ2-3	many	CASLSFRGGATDTQYF	TGTGCCAGCCTTTCCTTTAGGGGGGGGGCAACAGATACGCAGTATTTT
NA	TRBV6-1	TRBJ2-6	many	CASSVTGFSNVLTF	TGTGCCAGCAGTGTAACCGGGTTCTCCAACGTCCTGACTTTC
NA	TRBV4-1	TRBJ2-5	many	CASGQTGAKETQYF	TGCGCCAGCGGTCAAACTGGAGCTAAGGAGACCCAGTACTTC
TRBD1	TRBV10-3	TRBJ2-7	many	CAIRTGGISYEQYF	TGTGCCATCCGGACAGGGGGAATTTCGTACGAGCAGTACTTC
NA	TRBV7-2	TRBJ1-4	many	CASSFGASNEKLFF	TGTGCCAGCAGCTTTGGTGCCTCTAATGAAAAACTGTTTTTT
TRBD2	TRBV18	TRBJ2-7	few	CASSPLAGLVAGHTYEQYF	TGTGCCAGCTCACCACTTGCGGGACTCGTAGCGGGGCACACCTACGAGCAGTACTTC
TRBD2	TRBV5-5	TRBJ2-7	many	CASSLGGLAEEQYF	TGTGCCAGCAGCTTGGGGGGACTAGCGGAGGAGCAGTACTTC
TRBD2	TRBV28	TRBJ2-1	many	CASSMTLAGGPLNEQFF	TGTGCCAGCAGTATGACGTTAGCGGGAGGGCCTCTCAATGAGCAGTTCTTC
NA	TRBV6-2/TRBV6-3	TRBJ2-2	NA	CASSYSIGGGGNANTGELFF	TGTGCCAGCAGTTACTCGATAGGCGGGGGCGGTAACGCGAACACCGGGGAGCTGTTTTTT
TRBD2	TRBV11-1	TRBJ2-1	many	CASSLGTSGRAGGSYNEQFF	TGTGCCAGCAGCTTGGGGACTAGCGGGAGGGCCGGAGGATCCTACAATGAGCAGTTCTTC
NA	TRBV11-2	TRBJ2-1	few	CASSLGVRDLGNEQFF	TGTGCCAGCAGCTTAGGGGTCCGGGACCTAGGGAATGAGCAGTTCTTC
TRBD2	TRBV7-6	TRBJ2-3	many	CASSPLAGGAADTQYF	TGTGCCAGCAGCCCACTAGCGGGAGGGGCGGCAGATACGCAGTATTTT
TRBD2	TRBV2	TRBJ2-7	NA	CAFSSGRAYEQYF	TGTGCCTTCTCCTCCGGGAGGGCCTACGAGCAGTACTTC
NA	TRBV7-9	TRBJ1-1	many	CASSLGSLNTEAFF	TGTGCCAGCAGCTTGGGCAGCTTGAACACTGAAGCTTTCTTT
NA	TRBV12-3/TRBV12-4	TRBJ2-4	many	CASSFEGIQYF	TGTGCCAGCAGTTTCGAGGGCATTCAGTACTTC
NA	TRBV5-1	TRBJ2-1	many	CASTIDGQCNEQFF	TGCGCCAGCACCATTGACGGGCAGTGCAATGAGCAGTTCTTC
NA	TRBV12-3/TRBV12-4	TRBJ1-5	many	CASSFRSGNSNQPQHF	TGTGCCAGCAGTTTCAGGTCTGGGAATAGCAATCAGCCCCAGCATTTT
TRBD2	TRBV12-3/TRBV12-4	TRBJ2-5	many	CASSSLAGAGQETQYF	TGTGCCAGCAGTTCCTTAGCGGGGGCGGGCCAAGAGACCCAGTACTTC
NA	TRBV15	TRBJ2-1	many	CATAGANYNEQFF	TGTGCCACCGCGGGGGCGAACTACAATGAGCAGTTCTTC
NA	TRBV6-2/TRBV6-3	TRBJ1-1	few	CASSSRAIEAFF	TGTGCCAGCAGTTCCAGGGCGATTGAAGCTTTCTTT
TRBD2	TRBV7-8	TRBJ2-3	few	CASSFPGGLAGVGTDTQYF	TGTGCCAGCAGCTTCCCCGGGGGACTAGCGGGAGTAGGCACAGATACGCAGTATTTT
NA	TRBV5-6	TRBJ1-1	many	CASSLEKGLSLAFF	TGTGCCAGCAGCTTGGAAAAGGGCCTCAGTCTGGCTTTCTTT
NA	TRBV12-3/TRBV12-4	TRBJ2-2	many	CASSLGQGDTGELFF	TGTGCCAGCAGTTTGGGCCAGGGAGACACCGGGGAGCTGTTTTTT
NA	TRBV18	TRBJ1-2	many	CASSPPGRDYGYTF	TGTGCCAGCTCACCCCCGGGACGGGACTATGGCTACACCTTC
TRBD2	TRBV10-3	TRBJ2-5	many	CAISESNWASGHETQYF	TGTGCCATCAGTGAGTCGAATTGGGCTAGCGGACACGAGACCCAGTACTTC
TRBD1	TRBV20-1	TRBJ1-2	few	CSATGGSYGYTF	TGCAGTGCGACAGGGGGTTCCTATGGCTACACCTTC
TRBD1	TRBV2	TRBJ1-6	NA	CASRAAQGEPLHF	TGTGCCAGCAGAGCGGCACAGGGGGAGCCCCTCCACTTT
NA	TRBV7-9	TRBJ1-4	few	CASSLGQVGEKLFF	TGTGCCAGCAGCCTGGGACAAGTAGGTGAAAAACTGTTTTTT
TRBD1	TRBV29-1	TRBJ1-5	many	CSVSRGINQPQHF	TGCAGCGTTTCCAGGGGGATCAATCAGCCCCAGCATTTT
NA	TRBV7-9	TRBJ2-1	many	CASSLGASSLYNEQFF	TGTGCCAGCAGCTTAGGGGCCTCTAGTTTGTACAATGAGCAGTTCTTC
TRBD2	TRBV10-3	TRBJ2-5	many	CAIGAGGSETQYF	TGTGCCATTGGAGCGGGAGGTAGCGAGACCCAGTACTTC
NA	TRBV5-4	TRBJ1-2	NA	CASSFIEAPYGYTF	TGTGCCAGCAGCTTCATCGAGGCACCCTATGGCTACACCTTC
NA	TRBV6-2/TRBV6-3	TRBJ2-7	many	CASTPGTASYEQYF	TGTGCCAGCACCCCCGGGACGGCTAGCTACGAGCAGTACTTC
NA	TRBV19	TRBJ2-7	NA	CASSGLSYEQYF	TGTGCCAGTAGTGGGCTGTCCTACGAGCAGTACTTC
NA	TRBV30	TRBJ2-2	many	CAWTRHRMDTGELFF	TGTGCCTGGACGAGGCACCGGATGGATACCGGGGAGCTGTTTTTT
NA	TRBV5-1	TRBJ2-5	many	CASSLVSPQETQYF	TGCGCCAGCAGCTTGGTTAGTCCGCAAGAGACCCAGTACTTC
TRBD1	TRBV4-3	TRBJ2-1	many	CASSQDVVEGGQNEQFF	TGCGCCAGCAGCCAAGATGTAGTAGAAGGGGGCCAGAATGAGCAGTTCTTC
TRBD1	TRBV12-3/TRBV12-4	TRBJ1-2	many	CASSRDRAFYGYTF	TGTGCCAGCAGCAGAGACAGGGCCTTCTATGGCTACACCTTC
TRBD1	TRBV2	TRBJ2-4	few	CASNEDRGRGGAKNIQYF	TGTGCCAGCAATGAGGACAGGGGGAGAGGTGGCGCCAAAAACATTCAGTACTTC
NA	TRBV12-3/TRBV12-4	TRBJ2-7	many	CASSLRVTGSYEQYF	TGTGCCAGCAGTTTACGGGTTACGGGGTCCTACGAGCAGTACTTC
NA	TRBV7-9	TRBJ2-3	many	CASTRDGYGTDTQYF	TGTGCCAGCACTAGGGACGGCTACGGCACAGATACGCAGTATTTT
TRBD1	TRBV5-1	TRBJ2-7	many	CASSLKAGGSYEQYF	TGCGCCAGCAGCTTGAAGGCAGGGGGCTCCTACGAGCAGTACTTC
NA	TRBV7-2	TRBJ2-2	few	CASSFRTVGTGELFF	TGTGCCAGCAGCTTTCGGACAGTCGGCACCGGGGAGCTGTTTTTT
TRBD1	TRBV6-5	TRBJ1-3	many	CASSYQGAGNTIYF	TGTGCCAGCAGTTACCAGGGGGCGGGAAACACCATATATTTT
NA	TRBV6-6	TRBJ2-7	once	CASSPGMEQYF	TGTGCCAGCAGTCCCGGAATGGAGCAGTACTTC
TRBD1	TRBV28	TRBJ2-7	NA	CASSSHRGAVYEQYF	TGTGCCAGCAGTTCCCACAGGGGCGCGGTCTACGAGCAGTACTTC
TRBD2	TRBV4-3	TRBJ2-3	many	CASSRLAPDSTDTQYF	TGCGCCAGCAGCCGACTAGCGCCTGATAGCACAGATACGCAGTATTTT
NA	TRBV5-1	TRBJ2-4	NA	CASSSGLEKNIQYF	TGCGCCAGCAGCTCGGGACTTGAAAAAAACATTCAGTACTTC
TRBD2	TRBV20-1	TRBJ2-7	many	CSANLAGGPGKQYF	TGCAGTGCCAACCTAGCGGGAGGCCCAGGCAAGCAGTACTTC
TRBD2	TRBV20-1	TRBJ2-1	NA	CSARDLGLAGGRSYNEQFF	TGCAGTGCTAGAGATCTAGGACTAGCGGGAGGGCGCTCCTACAATGAGCAGTTCTTC